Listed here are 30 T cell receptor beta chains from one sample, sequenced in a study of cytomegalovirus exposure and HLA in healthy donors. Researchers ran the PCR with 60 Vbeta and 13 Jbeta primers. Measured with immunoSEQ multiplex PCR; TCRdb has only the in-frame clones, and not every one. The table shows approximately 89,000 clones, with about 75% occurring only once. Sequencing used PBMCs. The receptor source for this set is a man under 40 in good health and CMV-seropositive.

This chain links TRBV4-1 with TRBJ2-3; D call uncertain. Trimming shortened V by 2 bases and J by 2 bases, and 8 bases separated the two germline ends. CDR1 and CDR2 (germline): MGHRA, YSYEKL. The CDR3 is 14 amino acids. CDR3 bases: TGCGCCAGCAGCCAAATGCGCGTCACAGATACGCAGTATTTT. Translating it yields CASSQMRVTDTQYF.

CDR3 region: CASSLGQMNTEAFF. The CDR3 DNA reads TGTGCCAGCAGCTTGGGACAGATGAACACTGAAGCTTTCTTT. V is TRBV7-3 and J is TRBJ1-1, with TRBD1 matching 7 bases. Germline CDR1 and CDR2: SGHTA and FQGTGA. V dropped 3 bases and J dropped 0; count of bases not matched to a gene: 1. The CDR3 consists of 14 residues.

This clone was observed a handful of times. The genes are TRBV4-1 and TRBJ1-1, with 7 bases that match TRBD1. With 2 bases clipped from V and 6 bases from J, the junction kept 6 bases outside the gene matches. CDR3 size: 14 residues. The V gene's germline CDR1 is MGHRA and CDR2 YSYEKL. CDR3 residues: CASSQSEGAAEAFF. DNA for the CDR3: TGCGCCAGCAGCCAAAGTGAGGGGGCCGCTGAAGCTTTCTTT.

CDR3 residues: CATSRGSAGSSYEQYF. The CDR3 DNA follows: TGTGCCACCAGCAGAGGTTCGGCAGGAAGCTCCTACGAGCAGTACTTC. V is TRBV15 and J is TRBJ2-7; D unresolved. CDR1 is LNHNV, CDR2 YYDKDF, per germline (reference sequence). There are 16 residues in the CDR3. V was pared by 1 base and J by 0 bases, with 13 bases between.

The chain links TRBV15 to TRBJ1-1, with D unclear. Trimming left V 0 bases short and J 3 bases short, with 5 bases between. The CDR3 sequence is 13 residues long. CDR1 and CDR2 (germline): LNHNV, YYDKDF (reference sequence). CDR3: CATSRDPYTEAFF. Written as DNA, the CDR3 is TGTGCCACCAGCAGAGATCCTTACACTGAAGCTTTCTTT.

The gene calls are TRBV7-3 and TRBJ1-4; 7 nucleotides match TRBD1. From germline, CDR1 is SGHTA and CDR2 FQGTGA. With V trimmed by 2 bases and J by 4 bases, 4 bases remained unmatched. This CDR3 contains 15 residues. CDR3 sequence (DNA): TGTGCCAGCAGCTTAGACCGGGACAGTAATGAAAAACTGTTTTTT. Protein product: CASSLDRDSNEKLFF.

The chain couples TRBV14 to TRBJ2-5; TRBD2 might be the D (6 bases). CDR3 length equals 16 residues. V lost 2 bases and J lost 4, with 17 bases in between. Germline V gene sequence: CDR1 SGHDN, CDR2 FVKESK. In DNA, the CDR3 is TGTGCCAGCAGCCAATTTTCCGGGAGTCATGGAGAGACCCAGTACTTC. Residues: CASSQFSGSHGETQYF.

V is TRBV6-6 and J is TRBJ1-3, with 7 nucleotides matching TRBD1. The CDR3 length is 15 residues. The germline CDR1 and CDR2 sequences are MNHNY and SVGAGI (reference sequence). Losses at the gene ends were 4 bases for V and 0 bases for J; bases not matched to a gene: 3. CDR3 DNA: TGTGCCAGCAGTTGGGGACAGAACTCTGGAAACACCATATATTTT. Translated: CASSWGQNSGNTIYF.

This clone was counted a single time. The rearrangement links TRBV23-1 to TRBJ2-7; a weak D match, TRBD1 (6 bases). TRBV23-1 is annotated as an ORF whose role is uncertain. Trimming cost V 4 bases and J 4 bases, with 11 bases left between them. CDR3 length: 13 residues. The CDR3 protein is CASSPLGGYEQYF. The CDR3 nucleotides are TGCGCCAGCAGTCCCTTAGGGGGTTACGAGCAGTACTTC.

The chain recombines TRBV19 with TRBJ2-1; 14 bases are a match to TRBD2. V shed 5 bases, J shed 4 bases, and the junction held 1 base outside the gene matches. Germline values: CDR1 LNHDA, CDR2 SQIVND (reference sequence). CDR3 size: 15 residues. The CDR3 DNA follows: TGTGCCAGTAGTCGGACTAGCGGGGGGTACAATGAGCAGTTCTTC. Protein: CASSRTSGGYNEQFF.

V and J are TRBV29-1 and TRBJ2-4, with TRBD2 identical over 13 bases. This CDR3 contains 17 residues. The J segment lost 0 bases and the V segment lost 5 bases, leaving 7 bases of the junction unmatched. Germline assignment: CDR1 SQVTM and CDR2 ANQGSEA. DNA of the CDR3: TGCAGCGTTACGACTAGCGGGGGGAGCCTAGCCAAAAACATTCAGTACTTC. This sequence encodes CSVTTSGGSLAKNIQYF.

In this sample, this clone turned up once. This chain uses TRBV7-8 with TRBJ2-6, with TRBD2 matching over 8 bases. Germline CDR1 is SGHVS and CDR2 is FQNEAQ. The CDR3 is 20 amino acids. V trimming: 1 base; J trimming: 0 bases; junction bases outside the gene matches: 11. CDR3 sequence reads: CASSLERASGYSSGANVLTF. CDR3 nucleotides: TGTGCCAGCAGCTTAGAACGCGCTAGCGGGTATAGCTCTGGGGCCAACGTCCTGACTTTC.

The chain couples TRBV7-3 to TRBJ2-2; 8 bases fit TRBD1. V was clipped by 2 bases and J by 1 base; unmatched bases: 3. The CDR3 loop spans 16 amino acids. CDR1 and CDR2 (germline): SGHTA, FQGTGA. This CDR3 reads CASSLRRGLNTGELFF. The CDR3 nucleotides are TGTGCCAGCAGCTTACGCAGGGGGCTGAACACCGGGGAGCTGTTTTTT.

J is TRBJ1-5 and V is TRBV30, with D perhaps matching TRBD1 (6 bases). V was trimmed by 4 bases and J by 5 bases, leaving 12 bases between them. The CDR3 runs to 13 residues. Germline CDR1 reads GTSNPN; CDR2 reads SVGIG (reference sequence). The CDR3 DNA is TGTGCCTGGACCCCAGGGGCCCATCAGCCCCAGCATTTT. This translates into CAWTPGAHQPQHF.

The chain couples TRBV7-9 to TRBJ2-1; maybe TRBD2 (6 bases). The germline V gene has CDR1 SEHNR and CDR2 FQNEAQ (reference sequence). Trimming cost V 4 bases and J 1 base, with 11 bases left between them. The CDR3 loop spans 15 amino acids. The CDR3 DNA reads TGTGCCAGCAGCTCCCCCGGGACTTCCTACAATGAGCAGTTCTTC. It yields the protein CASSSPGTSYNEQFF.

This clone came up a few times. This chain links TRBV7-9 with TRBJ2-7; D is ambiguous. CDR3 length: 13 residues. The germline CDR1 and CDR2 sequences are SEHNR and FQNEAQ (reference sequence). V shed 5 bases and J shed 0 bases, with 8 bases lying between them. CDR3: CASSPPSSYEQYF. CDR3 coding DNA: TGTGCCAGCAGCCCCCCTAGCTCCTACGAGCAGTACTTC.

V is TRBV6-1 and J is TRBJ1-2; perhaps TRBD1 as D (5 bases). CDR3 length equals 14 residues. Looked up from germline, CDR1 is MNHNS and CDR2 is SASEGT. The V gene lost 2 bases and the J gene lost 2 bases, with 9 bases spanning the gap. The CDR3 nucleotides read TGTGCCAGCAGTGAAAGTCAGGGAAACTATGGCTACACCTTC. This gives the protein CASSESQGNYGYTF.

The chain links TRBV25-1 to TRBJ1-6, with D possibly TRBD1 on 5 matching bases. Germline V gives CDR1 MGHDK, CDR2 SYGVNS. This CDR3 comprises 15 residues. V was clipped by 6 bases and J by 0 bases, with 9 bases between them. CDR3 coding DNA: TGTGCCAGCAGCGACAGCTACTCCTATAATTCACCCCTCCACTTT. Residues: CASSDSYSYNSPLHF.

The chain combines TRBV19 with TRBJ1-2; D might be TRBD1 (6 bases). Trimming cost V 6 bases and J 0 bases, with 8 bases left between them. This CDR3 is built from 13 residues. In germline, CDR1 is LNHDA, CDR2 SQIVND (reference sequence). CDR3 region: CASSRTANYGYTF. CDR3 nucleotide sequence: TGTGCCAGTAGCCGGACAGCTAACTATGGCTACACCTTC.

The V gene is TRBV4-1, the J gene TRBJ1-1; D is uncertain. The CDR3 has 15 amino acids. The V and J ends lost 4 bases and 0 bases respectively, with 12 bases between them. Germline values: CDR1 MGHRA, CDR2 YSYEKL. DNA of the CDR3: TGCGCCAGCAGCCCCCCGCGGGGTGTGAACACTGAAGCTTTCTTT. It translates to CASSPPRGVNTEAFF.

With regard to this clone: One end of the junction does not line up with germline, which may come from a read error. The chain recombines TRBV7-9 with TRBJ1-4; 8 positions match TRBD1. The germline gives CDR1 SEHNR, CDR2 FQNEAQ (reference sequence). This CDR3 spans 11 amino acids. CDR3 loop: CSSSLDRELFF. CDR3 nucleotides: TGTTCCAGCAGCTTGGACAGGGAACTGTTTTTT.

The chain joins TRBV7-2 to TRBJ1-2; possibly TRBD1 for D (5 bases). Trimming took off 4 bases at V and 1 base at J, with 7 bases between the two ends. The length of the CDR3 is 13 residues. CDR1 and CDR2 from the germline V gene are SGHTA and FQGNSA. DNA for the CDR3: TGTGCCAGCAGCTATGACAGTAACTATGGCTACACCTTC. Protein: CASSYDSNYGYTF.

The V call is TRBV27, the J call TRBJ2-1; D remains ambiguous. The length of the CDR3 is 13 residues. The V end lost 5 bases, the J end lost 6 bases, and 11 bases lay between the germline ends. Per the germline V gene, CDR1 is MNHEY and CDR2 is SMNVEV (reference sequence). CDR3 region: CASSGPVANEQFF. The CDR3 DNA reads TGTGCCAGCAGTGGCCCTGTTGCCAATGAGCAGTTCTTC.

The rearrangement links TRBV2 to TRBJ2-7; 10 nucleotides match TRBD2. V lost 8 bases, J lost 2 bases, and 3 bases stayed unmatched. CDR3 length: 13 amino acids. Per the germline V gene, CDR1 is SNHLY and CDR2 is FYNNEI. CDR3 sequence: CASGGLATYEQYF. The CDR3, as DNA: TGTGCCAGCGGGGGACTAGCGACCTACGAGCAGTACTTC.

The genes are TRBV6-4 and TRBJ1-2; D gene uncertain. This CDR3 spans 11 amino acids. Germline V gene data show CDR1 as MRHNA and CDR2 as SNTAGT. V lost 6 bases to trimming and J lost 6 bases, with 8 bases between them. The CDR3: CASSARHGYTF. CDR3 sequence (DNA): TGTGCCAGCAGCGCGAGGCATGGCTACACCTTC.

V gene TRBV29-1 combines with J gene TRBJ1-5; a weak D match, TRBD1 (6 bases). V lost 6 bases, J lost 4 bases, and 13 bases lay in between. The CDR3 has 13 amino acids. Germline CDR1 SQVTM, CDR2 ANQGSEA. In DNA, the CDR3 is TGCAGCGTGTCGGACAGACGGAATCAGCCCCAGCATTTT. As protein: CSVSDRRNQPQHF.

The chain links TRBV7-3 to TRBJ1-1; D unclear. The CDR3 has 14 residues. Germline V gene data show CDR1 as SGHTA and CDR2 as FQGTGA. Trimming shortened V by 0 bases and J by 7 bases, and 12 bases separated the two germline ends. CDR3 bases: TGTGCCAGCAGCTTAACGGGAGCCCCGGATGAAGCTTTCTTT. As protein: CASSLTGAPDEAFF.

The CDR3: CSVEDRWSSYNEQFF. In DNA, the CDR3 is TGCAGCGTTGAAGATCGCTGGAGCTCCTACAATGAGCAGTTCTTC. This chain uses TRBV29-1 with TRBJ2-1, with D uncertain. Germline assignment: CDR1 SQVTM and CDR2 ANQGSEA. The CDR3 contains 15 residues. V lost 0 bases, J lost 0 bases, and 9 bases lay in between.

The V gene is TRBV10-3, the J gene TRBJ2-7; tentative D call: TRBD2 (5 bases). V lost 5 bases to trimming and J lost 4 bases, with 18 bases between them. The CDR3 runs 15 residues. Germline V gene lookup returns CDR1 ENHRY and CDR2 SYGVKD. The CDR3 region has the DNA TGTGCCATCAGTCCTCGGACTGGCCTCAATTACGAGCAGTACTTC. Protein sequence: CAISPRTGLNYEQYF.

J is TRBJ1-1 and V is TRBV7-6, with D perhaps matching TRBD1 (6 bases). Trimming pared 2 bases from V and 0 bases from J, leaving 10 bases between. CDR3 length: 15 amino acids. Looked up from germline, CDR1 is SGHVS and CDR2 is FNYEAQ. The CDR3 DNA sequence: TGTGCCAGCAGCTTATCTCCAGGGGTGAACACTGAAGCTTTCTTT. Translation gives CASSLSPGVNTEAFF.